Below, 15 T cell receptor beta chains from the same sample are listed, as sequenced in a study of T cells expressing NK-cell markers. Each CDR3 protein gets one entry in TCRdb, which reprocessed the 5' RACE reads and gives no DNA. In all, the sample yields some 300,000 distinct CDR3 sequences. The specimen was blood T cells: a sorted CD56 or NKG2C T cell subset, CD4+ or CD8+ T cells, or bulk PBMC T cells (not recorded which). Receptors originate from a man between 18 and 35 years old in good health.

The rearrangement joins TRBV5-5 to TRBJ1-4; the TCRdb D gene call, TRBD1, has no DNA to confirm it. This CDR3 comprises 16 residues. CDR1 SGHKS and CDR2 YYEKEE come from the germline V gene (reference sequence). The CDR3 sequence is CASSTDRANTNEKLFF.

The chain is built from TRBV20-1 and TRBJ1-2. Germline loops: CDR1 DFQATT, CDR2 SNEGSKA (reference sequence). The CDR3 covers 13 residues. CDR3 sequence reads: CSAREYVGKGYTF.

The chain uses TRBV20-1 and TRBJ2-2; TCRdb names TRBD2, which stays unverified in the absence of DNA. The CDR3 spans 15 residues. Germline CDR1 reads DFQATT; CDR2 reads SNEGSKA (reference sequence). The CDR3 loop is CSALPPWGNTGELFF.

The rearrangement uses TRBV20-1 and TRBJ2-3; absent DNA, TCRdb's TRBD2 call cannot be checked. This CDR3 comprises 13 residues. Germline values: CDR1 DFQATT, CDR2 SNEGSKA (reference sequence). The CDR3 loop is CSASLAPTHTQYF.

The chain has TRBV20-1 and TRBJ2-5; absent DNA, TCRdb's TRBD1 call cannot be checked. The CDR3 is made up of 14 amino acids. Germline V gene lookup returns CDR1 DFQATT and CDR2 SNEGSKA (reference sequence). CDR3 in amino acids: CSAKRSQGIQTQYF.

The chain couples TRBV5-5 to TRBJ2-1; TCRdb indicates TRBD1, and absent DNA this call remains unverified. CDR3 size: 14 residues. Germline-derived CDR1 and CDR2 are SGHKS and YYEKEE (reference sequence). CDR3 in amino acids: CASTSPGGYNEQFF.

The chain has TRBV18 and TRBJ2-7. Germline assignment: CDR1 KGHSH and CDR2 LQKENI. This CDR3 has 14 amino acids. CDR3 in amino acids: CASSPQGNSYEQYF.

The J gene is TRBJ2-2, the V gene TRBV12-3 or TRBV12-4; TCRdb picks TRBD1, but there is no DNA to check that call. The CDR3 has 15 amino acids. The CDR3 is CASTYGAGNTGELFF.

The gene calls are TRBV7-2 and TRBJ2-1; TCRdb calls TRBD1, which cannot be checked without DNA. CDR1 is SGHTA and CDR2 is FQGNSA in the germline V gene. The CDR3 contains 17 residues. The CDR3 here is CASSPASWGSNRDEQFF. The variable domain in full, with the rest retrieved from reference TRBV7-2 and TRBJ2-1, is GAGVSQSPSNKVTEKGKDVELRCDPISGHTALYWYRQSLGQGLEFLIYFQGNSAPDKSGLPSDRFSAERTGGSVSTLTIQRTQQEDSAVYLCASSPASWGSNRDEQFFGPGTRLTVL.

This sequence joins TRBV5-1 and TRBJ2-5; TCRdb's D call, TRBD2, is unchecked because there is no DNA. Germline V lookup: CDR1 SGHRS, CDR2 YFSETQ. The CDR3 contains 16 residues. The CDR3 is CASSRKSGVSQETQYF.

The genes are TRBV20-1 and TRBJ2-7; TCRdb's D gene call, TRBD1, goes unchecked for lack of DNA. CDR1 DFQATT and CDR2 SNEGSKA come from the germline V gene (reference sequence). This CDR3 has 15 amino acids. CDR3 amino acids: CSARVPGQGGYEQYF.

The rearrangement joins TRBV19 to TRBJ2-4. CDR1 and CDR2 (germline): LNHDA, SQIVND (reference sequence). The CDR3 length is 17 residues. CDR3 sequence reads: CASSTDAVTIAKNIQYF.

The chain carries TRBV24-1 and TRBJ2-3; TCRdb returns TRBD2, unconfirmable since there is no DNA. The CDR3 runs 12 residues. Germline assignment: CDR1 KGHDR and CDR2 SFDVKD. The CDR3 loop is CATREDTDTQYF.

V usage is TRBV11-3 and J usage is TRBJ2-3. This CDR3 has 17 amino acids. Germline V gene sequence: CDR1 SGHNT, CDR2 YENEEA. CDR3 amino acids: CASSSPRIGASTDTQYF.

This chain uses TRBV20-1 with TRBJ2-7. CDR3 size: 16 residues. The germline CDR1 and CDR2 sequences are DFQATT and SNEGSKA (reference sequence). The CDR3 is CSARDLFAGGSYEQYF.